This T cell receptor beta chain appears in the sequencing data of a study of cytomegalovirus exposure and HLA in healthy donors (dated by TCRdb to the late 2010s). With regard to the full study: According to an earlier analysis of around 600 of the donors, about 180 million T cells yielded 90 million to 130 million unique TCR beta sequences and about 300 Gb of sequence data. All discovery cohort repertoires had been generated using a single sequencing platform. The aim of the study was to test whether cataloging public T cell receptors could identify signatures of past pathogen exposure. A later analysis re-examined previously published TCR beta repertoires from about 670 donors and added high-resolution HLA genotyping to investigate patterns of TCR occurrence. Along with the approximately 700-subject first cohort, a separate validation cohort of over a hundred different subjects was used. Using immunosequencing, the study profiled T cell repertoires from 640 or so subjects and related those repertoires to cytomegalovirus serostatus. High-throughput TCR immunosequencing, statistical association of individual TCRs with disease status, and machine learning were combined to predict cytomegalovirus infection status. Approximately 310 gigabases of sequencing data and 70 million to 100 million unique TCR sequences made up an early release that covered about 640 HLA-typed donors. An earlier analysis of roughly 600 of the donors used high-throughput TCR beta sequencing to judge whether each TCR beta V gene segment behaved as functional or pseudogenic. The genetic ancestry cluster associated with self-reported Caucasian donors included about 81% of the 398 genotyped donors. The number of donors typed differed by locus, with roughly 629-640 for A, B, C, DRB1 and DQB1, around 500 for DQA1, approximately 580 for DPA1, and 472 for DPB1. Donor age, sex, ethnicity and CMV serostatus were collected together with the repertoire data. The later analysis used no new phenotypic data to find candidate immune exposures, relying instead on TCR beta sequences and their occurrence across donors. A later genetic analysis took genome-wide SNP genotypes for about 65% of the 666 donors and used that subset as a discovery cohort. On average, 235,054 unique TCR beta nucleotide sequences were sequenced per donor among a few hundred genotyped donors of the cohort, with 15% to 20% of those sequences being non-productive. A few DR-DQ haplotypes were handled as single units for association and clustering because linkage in the cohort was strong. HLA typing included class I and class II loci at four-digit resolution.

From cysteine to phenylalanine, the CDR3 is 13 amino acids long. The CDR3 DNA has 39 bases and is translated from base 1. A distance of 7 bases separates the germline ends of V and J, which lose 2 bases and 2 bases respectively. From the germline V gene, CDR1 is SGHTA and CDR2 is FQGNSA. The cohort consisted of hundreds of healthy bone marrow donors. At the time of sampling, all cohort members were nominally healthy, though unrecorded immune exposures were likely present. The donor was CMV seronegative and belonged to the group of over 300 seronegative cohort members. A peripheral blood sample was collected from each donor, and TCR beta sequencing was performed on peripheral blood mononuclear cells. Genomic DNA extraction from the blood cell samples was performed with the Qiagen DNeasy Blood Extraction Kit. Details on this clone: Its cognate antigen has yet to be identified. Per-base quality was not reported, and no clone a single base away is much larger than it.

Library preparation was by the immunoSEQ multiplex PCR assay. The multiplex PCR relied on a mix of 60 forward primers for TCR Vbeta segments and 13 reverse primers for TCR Jbeta segments. The CDR3 region of rearranged TCR beta genes was amplified from genomic DNA with a multiplex PCR assay. Amplified TCR beta libraries were sequenced as 87-base-pair reads on the Illumina HiSeq System. The authors' pipeline ran thus. In a later analysis, some 80 million unique TCR beta chains were counted across the roughly 670 repertoires, and around 10 million of these chains were shared by at least two donors. Raw reads were error-corrected and collapsed into unique sequences with a nearest-neighbor algorithm that merged closely related sequences to remove PCR and sequencing errors. Alignment of CDR3 sequences to IMGT reference sequences was used to assign V, D and J gene segments. For a sequence to be retained, a match of at least six nucleotides to both a V gene segment and a J gene segment was required. A rearrangement was called productive if the CDR3 had no stop codons and remained in frame with V and J, and every other rearrangement was called non-productive. Following IMGT convention, CDR3 was defined as the stretch from the second conserved V-encoded cysteine up to the conserved J-encoded phenylalanine. Sequences without an unambiguous match to a single V gene segment were excluded from the earlier analysis of 450 to 650 of the donors. An earlier analysis of some 500 of the donors classified V segments as functional when productive rearrangements were above 56.7% and as segregating when the standard deviation between donors was above 5%. A statistical classification framework was built for diagnosing cytomegalovirus status from the catalog of TCR beta chain sequences. V and J gene assignment, in a later analysis, came from comparing TCR nucleotide sequences with IMGT/GENE-DB human TR gene sequences. The TCRdist pipeline was used in a later analysis to assign CDR3 sequences and most-parsimonious VDJ recombination scenarios. A later analysis defined each TCR beta chain by its CDR3 amino acid sequence plus V-gene family, and excluded reads lacking a unique V-gene family. A later analysis removed roughly 590 highly shared, low-generation-probability nucleotide sequences to deal with suspected cross-contamination and a sequencing artifact. In a later analysis, a clonal expansion index for each public chain was calculated from normalized within-repertoire ranks of inferred template counts. A later analysis computed generation probabilities with a VDJ recombination model fitted to out-of-frame rearrangements, and checked the results against IGoR. In a later analysis, hypergeometric tests were used to score TCR-TCR, TCR-HLA and TCR-CMV co-occurrence, with a repertoire-size bias correction applied to TCR pairs. To estimate false discovery rates, a later analysis permuted the HLA or CMV assignments 20 times. In a later analysis, co-occurring TCRs were grouped using DBSCAN, and TCRdist sequence similarity was added for clustering within HLA-allele-positive subsets. Repertoires with fewer than 30,000 or more than 120,000 public chains were left out of co-occurrence clustering, as were five repertoires with anomalous nucleotide sharing. Sourced from immuneACCESS, this table was stored by TCRdb with only in-frame sequences that have V and J called. A share of the clones is absent; for the studies checked, an unresolved V gene accounts for under half, and the remainder has no known explanation. V and J calls and clone size follow that table, whereas D and trimming were derived from the DNA. Counted in this sample were approximately 150,000 clones; 80% of them appeared once. The ten largest account for roughly 4.4% of the sample.

What the work shows at the level of the full study, not this receptor alone: A further reported finding was that TCR beta sequences accurately predicted the HLA-A and HLA-B alleles for most subjects in the first cohort. In a later analysis, TCR association rates were found to vary across HLA loci, with the most associated TCRs seen for DRB1 alleles and the fewest for HLA-C alleles. The 87-base-pair reads could not distinguish some IMGT-functional V segments, including TRBV6-2 and TRBV6-3, so those segments were excluded. The presence/absence analyses assumed that sequencing depth was roughly uniform across donors, and that assumption may not be true. The sequencing pipeline was judged likely to have produced a cluster of highly shared sequence variants as a technical artifact. In vitro tests confirmed that a few of the cytomegalovirus-associated TCR beta chains recognize cytomegalovirus antigens. The cohort was sequenced for TCR beta chains only, and without alpha or paired-chain data the features that could be detected were limited. When HLA alleles, especially DR and DQ, strongly co-occurred, TCR associations were difficult to assign to individual alleles. In a later analysis, HLA-associated TCR beta chains were found to be more clonally expanded and to have lower generation probabilities than equally common non-associated chains. It was suggested by the authors that the approach could potentially be generalized to other disease states and immunological phenotypes. In a later genetic analysis, a missense DCLRE1C variant was associated with V-gene and J-gene trimming of TCR beta chains, and the association was replicated in an independent cohort. In an earlier analysis of around 600 of the donors, most TCR beta V segments appeared in productive rearrangements about 87% or about 30% of the time, broadly matching IMGT annotations. CMV serostatus was the only immune exposure information available for the cohort. The study gave a list of under 200 TCR beta chains associated with cytomegalovirus. A later analysis reported that several top co-occurrence clusters appeared linked to parvovirus B19, influenza, CMV and Epstein-Barr virus. Correlated functional status among segregating V segments might reflect linkage disequilibrium, but an unknown experimental factor could not be ruled out. Most TCR sequences were observed very rarely across donors, whereas some public TCRs were present in many individuals. Because HLA typing was unavailable for some donors at each locus, only the typed subset was used in association tests. Because counts were too low, about 17 rarely observed V segments, including chromosome 9 orphons, were excluded from the earlier analysis of 587 of the donors. Cytomegalovirus status was reported to be diagnosed by the classifier with high specificity and sensitivity in both the original and validation cohorts. According to a later analysis, most CMV-associated TCR beta chains appeared to be HLA-restricted, and the HLA associations seemed to be driven largely by CMV exposure. Compared with the approximately 600-donor mean, donors in an Asian-associated ancestry cluster had fewer N-insertions in productive TCRs, according to a later genetic analysis. In a later analysis, some 18,000 TCR beta sequences were associated with specific HLA alleles at a false discovery rate of 0.05.

Specimen: PBMCs. This clonotype was obtained from a man aged 25 to 40 in good health and CMV-seronegative. The V gene is TRBV7-2 and the J gene is TRBJ2-7; the D gene is perhaps TRBD1, on 5 matching bases. The bases read TGTGCCAGCAGCTTACAGGGTCCCTACGAGCAGTACTTC. This codes for CASSLQGPYEQYF.